This passage covers 18 T cell receptor beta chains from one sample sequenced in a study of OX40 agonist ivuxolimab in advanced cancers. The assay was immunoSEQ multiplex PCR, and TCRdb's table has in-frame clones only and misses some. The profile covers fewer than 90,000 clones, with about 91% appearing a single time and approximately 0.71% taken by the ten largest. This material consisted of CD4+ or CD8+ T cells sorted from blood, taken in a trial of the OX40 agonist ivuxolimab. These receptors came from an adult with an advanced solid tumor such as melanoma, head and neck, liver or kidney cancer.

The chain recombines TRBV18 with TRBJ1-1, with D possibly TRBD1 on 5 matching bases. Trimming removed 6 bases from V and 6 bases from J, with 17 bases in between. The CDR3 consists of 14 residues. In germline, CDR1 is KGHSH, CDR2 LQKENI. The CDR3 spells CASSPGGVRAEAFF. The CDR3 region has the DNA TGTGCCAGCTCTCCCGGGGGGGTTAGAGCTGAAGCTTTCTTT.

The V call is TRBV19, the J call TRBJ2-3; D is unclear. The CDR3 has 11 amino acids. Trimming removed 4 bases from V and 5 bases from J, with 4 bases in between. Germline assignment: CDR1 LNHDA and CDR2 SQIVND (reference sequence). CDR3 bases: TGTGCCAGTAGTACAGGAGATACGCAGTATTTT. Translated: CASSTGDTQYF. The full variable domain, its missing parts supplied by reference TRBV19 and TRBJ2-3, is DGGITQSPKYLFRKEGQNVTLSCEQNLNHDAMYWYRQDPGQGLRLIYYSQIVNDFQKGDIAEGYSVSREKKESFPLTVTSAQKNPTAFYLCASSTGDTQYFGPGTRLTVL.

This clone has a single count. This sequence joins TRBV28 and TRBJ2-7, with D possibly called TRBD1 or TRBD2 (5 bases each). CDR1 and CDR2 from the germline V gene are MDHEN and SYDVKM. The CDR3 is 15 amino acids. V was clipped by 7 bases and J by 5 bases, with 21 bases between them. CDR3 nucleotides: TGTGCCAGCACCCCGGGGCGCGGACGCCTCAACGAGCAGTACTTC. Its protein is CASTPGRGRLNEQYF. The full variable domain, with the rest looked up from reference TRBV28 and TRBJ2-7, is DVKVTQSSRYLVKRTGEKVFLECVQDMDHENMFWYRQDPGLGLRLIYFSYDVKMKEKGDIPEGYSVSREKKERFSLILESASTNQTSMYLCASTPGRGRLNEQYFGPGTRLTVT.

CDR3 protein: CASSGGTVTEAFF. The CDR3, as DNA: TGTGCCAGCTCCGGGGGGACAGTCACTGAAGCTTTCTTT. This chain links TRBV5-4 with TRBJ1-1; TRBD1 matches 7 bases. The junction had 7 bases not matched to a gene; V was cut back by 7 bases and J by 4 bases. Germline lookup yields CDR1 SGHNT and CDR2 YYREEE (reference sequence). The CDR3 loop spans 13 amino acids.

The chain couples TRBV12-5 to TRBJ2-3; 12 nucleotides agree with TRBD2. J lost 2 bases, V lost 0 bases, and 3 bases had no gene match. Germline V CDR1 and CDR2: LGHNT, FRNRAP. CDR3 size: 17 residues. DNA of the CDR3: TGTGCTAGTGGTTTGGTCACTAGCGGGAGGTCCACAGATACGCAGTATTTT. It translates to CASGLVTSGRSTDTQYF.

This chain links TRBV7-9 with TRBJ2-2; 11 bases are a match to TRBD2. Unmatched junction bases numbered 3, after V lost 4 bases and J lost 2 bases. This CDR3 spans 16 amino acids. Germline loops: CDR1 SEHNR, CDR2 FQNEAQ (reference sequence). CDR3: CASSSLAGANTGELFF. The CDR3 DNA is TGTGCCAGCAGCTCACTAGCGGGGGCCAACACCGGGGAGCTGTTTTTT.

This chain joins TRBV21-1 and TRBJ2-5; the table's D call, TRBD1, was not checked against the DNA. TRBV21-1 is flagged as a pseudogene. This CDR3 contains 17 residues. CDR3 region: CASTQRGTHRAQETQYF. The CDR3 bases are TGTGCCAGCACCCAAAGGGGGACCCATAGGGCCCAAGAGACCCAGTACTTC.

This sequence joins TRBV20-1 and TRBJ2-5; D gene ambiguous. Trimming took off 0 bases at V and 5 bases at J, with 4 bases between the two ends. The CDR3 covers 11 residues. CDR1 DFQATT and CDR2 SNEGSKA come from the germline V gene (reference sequence). CDR3 sequence reads: CSARETETQYF. CDR3 in DNA: TGCAGTGCTAGAGAGACCGAGACCCAGTACTTC.

The chain recombines TRBV14 with TRBJ1-1; D ambiguous. This CDR3 is 13 amino acids long. Germline V gene lookup returns CDR1 SGHDN and CDR2 FVKESK. Deletions cut 0 bases from V and 11 bases from J, with 13 bases between. The CDR3 DNA reads TGTGCCAGCAGCCAAGATTTAAGTGGTCGGGCTTTCTTT. Translating gives CASSQDLSGRAFF.

The rearrangement uses TRBV6-6 and TRBJ2-5, with 9 bases fitting TRBD1. CDR1 and CDR2 from the germline V gene are MNHNY and SVGAGI (reference sequence). After removal of 3 bases from V and 4 bases from J, the junction contained 3 bases not matched to a gene. The CDR3 has 14 amino acids. The CDR3 DNA reads TGTGCCAGCAGTTATCCGGGACAGGGAGAGACCCAGTACTTC. Residues: CASSYPGQGETQYF.

This clone has only one observation. The chain uses TRBV5-4 and TRBJ2-5; the D gene is possibly TRBD2 (6 bases). The CDR3 contains 15 residues. V lost 0 bases to trimming and J lost 1 base, with 10 bases between them. In germline, CDR1 is SGHNT, CDR2 YYREEE (reference sequence). CDR3 nucleotide sequence: TGTGCCAGCAGCTTGGGCAGCGGGCCCCAAGAGACCCAGTACTTC. Translation: CASSLGSGPQETQYF.

The chain joins TRBV9 to TRBJ2-2, with 7 positions matching TRBD2. Losses at the gene ends were 4 bases for V and 4 bases for J; bases not matched to a gene: 19. CDR1 is SGDLS and CDR2 is YYNGEE in the germline V gene. This CDR3 contains 19 residues. This CDR3 reads CASSLTAGDALGVTGELFF. The CDR3 region has the DNA TGTGCCAGCAGCCTAACGGCGGGAGACGCGCTCGGGGTCACCGGGGAGCTGTTTTTT.

The rearrangement links TRBV4-3 to TRBJ2-3, with no clear D. This CDR3 is built from 15 residues. V lost 1 base to trimming and J lost 2 bases, with 10 bases between them. The germline V gene has CDR1 LGHNA and CDR2 YSLEER. CDR3 amino acids: CASSQVGTVTDTQYF. Here the CDR3 DNA reads TGCGCCAGCAGCCAAGTTGGTACAGTCACAGATACGCAGTATTTT.

J is TRBJ2-1 and V is TRBV11-2, with D possibly matching TRBD2 (5 bases). The CDR3 sequence is 16 residues long. Looked up from germline, CDR1 is SGHAT and CDR2 is FQNNGV. Trimming took 2 bases from V and 5 from J, leaving 16 bases between them. CDR3 DNA sequence: TGTGCCAGCAGCTTACTAGCCGGACTCGGCAACAATGAGCAGTTCTTC. It is translated as CASSLLAGLGNNEQFF.

In its sample, this clone was seen once. Other DNA sequences in this sample translate to the same CDR3. CDR3 in DNA: TGTGCCAGCAGCCCGATTAGCAATCAGCCCCAGCATTTT. Protein sequence: CASSPISNQPQHF. The chain links TRBV7-8 to TRBJ1-5; D unclear. V dropped 5 bases and J dropped 0 bases, with 5 bases sitting between them. Germline V gene sequence: CDR1 SGHVS, CDR2 FQNEAQ. The CDR3 length is 13 residues.

V is TRBV28 and J is TRBJ1-1; TRBD1 might be the D (6 bases). The CDR3 is made up of 15 amino acids. V gave up 5 bases and J gave up 5 bases, with 18 bases separating them. CDR1 is MDHEN, CDR2 SYDVKM, per germline. CDR3 sequence (DNA): TGTGCCAGCAGTATTCGTCGGGGGGCACGGACTGAAGCTTTCTTT. Residues: CASSIRRGARTEAFF.

The V call is TRBV6-4, the J call TRBJ2-7; 8 bases match TRBD2. The V and J ends lost 5 bases and 3 bases, in that order; junction bases with no gene match: 6. CDR1 is MRHNA, CDR2 SNTAGT, per germline. The CDR3 contains 14 residues. CDR3 loop: CASSRVAGLYEQYF. The CDR3 region has the DNA TGTGCCAGCAGTAGGGTAGCGGGGCTCTACGAGCAGTACTTC.

V and J are TRBV19 and TRBJ2-2; tentatively, D is TRBD1 (6 bases). The CDR3 runs to 14 residues. From germline, CDR1 is LNHDA and CDR2 SQIVND (reference sequence). Trimming shortened V by 5 bases and J by 4 bases, and 11 bases separated the two germline ends. CDR3 residues: CASSQGPGTGELFF. The CDR3 DNA reads as TGTGCCAGTAGTCAGGGGCCAGGCACCGGGGAGCTGTTTTTT. Drawing the rest from reference TRBV19 and TRBJ2-2, the complete variable domain is DGGITQSPKYLFRKEGQNVTLSCEQNLNHDAMYWYRQDPGQGLRLIYYSQIVNDFQKGDIAEGYSVSREKKESFPLTVTSAQKNPTAFYLCASSQGPGTGELFFGEGSRLTVL.